This T cell receptor beta chain is drawn from a study of T cell responses to AZD1222 COVID-19 vaccine. Study outcomes and limitations: Vaccine-associated CD4 TCRs spanned spike, dominant at 160-218 and 743-854. Baseline seropositivity occurred in only six AZD1222 recipients. It was only after the peak T cell response that any repertoires were sampled. Epitopes outside B.1.351 and B.1.1.7 mutated regions reportedly drew nearly half of spike TCRs.

The CDR3 runs 13 residues. Per germline, CDR1 LGHDT and CDR2 YNNKEL (reference sequence). Trimming at V came to 4 bases and at J to 4 bases, leaving 3 bases not matched to a gene. About this clone itself: Its antigen is unknown.

The assay was immunoSEQ multiplex PCR, and TCRdb's table has in-frame clones only and misses some. Of some 150,000 clones listed, around 91% are singletons. This sequence joins TRBV3-1 (or the pseudogene TRBV3-2) and TRBJ1-1; 7 bases fit TRBD1. The source is an adult in good health. The sequences come from peripheral blood, collected on day 0 of AZD1222 vaccination. CDR3 sequence: CASSRQGGTEAFF. As DNA, the CDR3 is TGTGCCAGCAGCCGACAGGGAGGCACTGAAGCTTTCTTT.